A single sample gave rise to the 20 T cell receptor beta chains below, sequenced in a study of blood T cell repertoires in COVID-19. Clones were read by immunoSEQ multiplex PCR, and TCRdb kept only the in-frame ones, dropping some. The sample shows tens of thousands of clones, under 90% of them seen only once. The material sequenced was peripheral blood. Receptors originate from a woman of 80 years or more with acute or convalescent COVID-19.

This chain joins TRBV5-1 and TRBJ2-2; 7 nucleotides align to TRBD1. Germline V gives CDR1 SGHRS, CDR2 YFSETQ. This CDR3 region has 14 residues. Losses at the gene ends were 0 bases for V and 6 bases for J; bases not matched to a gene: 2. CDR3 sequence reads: CASSLGQGSGELFF. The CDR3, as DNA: TGCGCCAGCAGCTTGGGACAGGGCTCCGGGGAGCTGTTTTTT. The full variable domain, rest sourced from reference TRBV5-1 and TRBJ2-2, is KAGVTQTPRYLIKTRGQQVTLSCSPISGHRSVSWYQQTPGQGLQFLFEYFSETQRNKGNFPGRFSGRQFSNSRSEMNVSTLELGDSALYLCASSLGQGSGELFFGEGSRLTVL.

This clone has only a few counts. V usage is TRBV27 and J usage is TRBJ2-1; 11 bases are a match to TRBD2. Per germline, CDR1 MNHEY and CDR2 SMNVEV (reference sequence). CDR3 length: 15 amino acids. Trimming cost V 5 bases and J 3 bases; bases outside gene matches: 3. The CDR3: CASSLSGRGYNEQFF. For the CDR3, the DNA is TGTGCCAGCAGTCTTAGCGGGAGGGGCTACAATGAGCAGTTCTTC.

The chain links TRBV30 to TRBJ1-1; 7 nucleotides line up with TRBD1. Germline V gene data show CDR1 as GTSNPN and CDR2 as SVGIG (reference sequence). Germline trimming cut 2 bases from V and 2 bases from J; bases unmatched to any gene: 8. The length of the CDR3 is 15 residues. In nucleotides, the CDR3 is TGTGCCTGGAGTTCTCCGGGGACAGCCAACACTGAAGCTTTCTTT. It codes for CAWSSPGTANTEAFF.

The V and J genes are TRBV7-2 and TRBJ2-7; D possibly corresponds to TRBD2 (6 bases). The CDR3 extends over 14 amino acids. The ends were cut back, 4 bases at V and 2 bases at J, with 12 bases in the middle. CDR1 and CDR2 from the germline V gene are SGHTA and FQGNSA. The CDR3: CASSSGTYTYEQYF. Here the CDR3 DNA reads TGTGCCAGCAGCTCCGGGACTTACACCTACGAGCAGTACTTC.

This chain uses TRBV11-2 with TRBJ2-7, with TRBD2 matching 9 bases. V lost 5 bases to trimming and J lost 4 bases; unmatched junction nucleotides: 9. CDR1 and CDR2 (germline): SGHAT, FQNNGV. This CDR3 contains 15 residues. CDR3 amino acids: CASSASSGSGYEQYF. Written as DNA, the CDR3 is TGTGCCAGCAGCGCCAGTAGCGGGAGCGGGTACGAGCAGTACTTC.

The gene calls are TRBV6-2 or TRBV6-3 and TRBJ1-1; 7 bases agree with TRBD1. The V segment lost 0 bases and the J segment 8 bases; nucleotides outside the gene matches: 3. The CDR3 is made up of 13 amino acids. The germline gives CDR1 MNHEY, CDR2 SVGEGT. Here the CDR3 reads CASSYSTGTEAFF. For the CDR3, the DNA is TGTGCCAGCAGTTACTCGACAGGGACGGAAGCTTTCTTT.

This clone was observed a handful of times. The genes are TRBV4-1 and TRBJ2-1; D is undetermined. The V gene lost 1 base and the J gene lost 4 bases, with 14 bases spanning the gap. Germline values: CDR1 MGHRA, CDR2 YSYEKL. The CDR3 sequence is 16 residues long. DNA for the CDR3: TGCGCCAGCAGCCAAGTCAACATGGTCGCATACAATGAGCAGTTCTTC. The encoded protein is CASSQVNMVAYNEQFF.

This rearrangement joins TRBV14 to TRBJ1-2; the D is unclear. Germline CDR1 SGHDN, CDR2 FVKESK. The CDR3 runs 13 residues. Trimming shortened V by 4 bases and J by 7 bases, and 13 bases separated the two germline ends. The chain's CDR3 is CASSLKSTGGYTF. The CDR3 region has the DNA TGTGCCAGCAGCCTTAAGAGCACGGGTGGCTACACCTTC. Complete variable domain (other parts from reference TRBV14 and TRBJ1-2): EAGVTQFPSHSVIEKGQTVTLRCDPISGHDNLYWYRRVMGKEIKFLLHFVKESKQDESGMPNNRFLAERTGGTYSTLKVQPAELEDSGVYFCASSLKSTGGYTFGSGTRLTVV.

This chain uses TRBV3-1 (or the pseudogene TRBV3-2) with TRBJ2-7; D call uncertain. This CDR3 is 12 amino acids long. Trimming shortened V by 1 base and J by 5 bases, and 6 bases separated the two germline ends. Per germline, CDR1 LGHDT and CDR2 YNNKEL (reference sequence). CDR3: CASSQVAHEQYF. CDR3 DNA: TGTGCCAGCAGCCAAGTAGCCCACGAGCAGTACTTC.

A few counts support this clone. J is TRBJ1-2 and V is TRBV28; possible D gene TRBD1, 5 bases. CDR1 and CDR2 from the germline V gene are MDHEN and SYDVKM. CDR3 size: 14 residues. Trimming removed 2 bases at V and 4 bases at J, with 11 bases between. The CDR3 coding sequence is TGTGCCAGCAGTTTAAATTTACAGGTCTATGGCTACACCTTC. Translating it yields CASSLNLQVYGYTF.

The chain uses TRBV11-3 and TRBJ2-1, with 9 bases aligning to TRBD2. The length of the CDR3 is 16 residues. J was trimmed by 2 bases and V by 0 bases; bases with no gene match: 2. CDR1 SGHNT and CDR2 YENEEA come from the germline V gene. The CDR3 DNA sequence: TGTGCCAGCAGCTTAGAGGGCGGGAGGGCCTACAATGAGCAGTTCTTC. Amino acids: CASSLEGGRAYNEQFF.

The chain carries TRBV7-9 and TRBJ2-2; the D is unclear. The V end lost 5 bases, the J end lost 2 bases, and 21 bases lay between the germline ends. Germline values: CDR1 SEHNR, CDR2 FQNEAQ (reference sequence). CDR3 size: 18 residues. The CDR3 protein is CASSPLAWWQVNTGELFF. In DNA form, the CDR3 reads TGTGCCAGCAGCCCCCTGGCATGGTGGCAGGTCAACACCGGGGAGCTGTTTTTT.

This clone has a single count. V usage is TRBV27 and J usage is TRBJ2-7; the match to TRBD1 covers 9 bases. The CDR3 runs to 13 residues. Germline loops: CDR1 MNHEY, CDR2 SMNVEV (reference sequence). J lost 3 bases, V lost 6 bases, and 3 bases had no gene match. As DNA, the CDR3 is TGTGCCAGCAGAGGGACAGGGATCTACGAGCAGTACTTC. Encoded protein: CASRGTGIYEQYF.

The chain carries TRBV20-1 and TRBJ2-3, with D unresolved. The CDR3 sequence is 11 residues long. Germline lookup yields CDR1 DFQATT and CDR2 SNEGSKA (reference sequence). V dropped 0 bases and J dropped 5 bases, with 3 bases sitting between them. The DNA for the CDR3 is TGCAGTGCTAGAGATCTAGATACGCAGTATTTT. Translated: CSARDLDTQYF.

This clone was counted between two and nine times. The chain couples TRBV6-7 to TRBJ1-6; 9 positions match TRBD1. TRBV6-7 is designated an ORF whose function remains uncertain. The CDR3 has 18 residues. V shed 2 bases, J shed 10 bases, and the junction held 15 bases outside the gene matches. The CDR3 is CASSYRKGTGIPKSPLHF. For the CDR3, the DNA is TGTGCCAGCAGTTACCGTAAGGGGACAGGGATTCCCAAGTCACCCCTCCACTTT.

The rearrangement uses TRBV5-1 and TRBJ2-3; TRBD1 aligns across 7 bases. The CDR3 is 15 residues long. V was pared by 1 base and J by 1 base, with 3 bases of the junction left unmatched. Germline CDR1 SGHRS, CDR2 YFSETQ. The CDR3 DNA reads TGCGCCAGCAGCTTGAGTGACAGGGGCACAGATACGCAGTATTTT. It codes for CASSLSDRGTDTQYF. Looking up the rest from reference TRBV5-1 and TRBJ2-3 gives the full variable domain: KAGVTQTPRYLIKTRGQQVTLSCSPISGHRSVSWYQQTPGQGLQFLFEYFSETQRNKGNFPGRFSGRQFSNSRSEMNVSTLELGDSALYLCASSLSDRGTDTQYFGPGTRLTVL.

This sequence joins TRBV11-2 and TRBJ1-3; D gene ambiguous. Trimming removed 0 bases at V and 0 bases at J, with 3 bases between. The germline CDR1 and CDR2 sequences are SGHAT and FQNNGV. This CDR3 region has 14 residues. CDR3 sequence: CASSLDFSGNTIYF. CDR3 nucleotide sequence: TGTGCCAGCAGCTTAGACTTCTCTGGAAACACCATATATTTT. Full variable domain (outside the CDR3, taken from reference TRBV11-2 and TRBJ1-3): EAGVAQSPRYKIIEKRQSVAFWCNPISGHATLYWYQQILGQGPKLLIQFQNNGVVDDSQLPKDRFSAERLKGVDSTLKIQPAKLEDSAVYLCASSLDFSGNTIYFGEGSWLTVV.

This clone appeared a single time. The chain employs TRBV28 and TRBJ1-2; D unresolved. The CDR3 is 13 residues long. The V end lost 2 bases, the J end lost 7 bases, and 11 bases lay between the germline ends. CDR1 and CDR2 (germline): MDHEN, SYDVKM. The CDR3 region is CASSLPLSLGYTF. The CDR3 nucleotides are TGTGCCAGCAGTTTACCACTTTCGCTTGGCTACACCTTC.

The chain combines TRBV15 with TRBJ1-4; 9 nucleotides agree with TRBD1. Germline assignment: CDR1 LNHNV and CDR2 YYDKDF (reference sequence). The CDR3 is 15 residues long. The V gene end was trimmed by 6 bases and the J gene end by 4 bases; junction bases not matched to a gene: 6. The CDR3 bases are TGTGCCACCAGGATACGGACAGGGGTTAATGAAAAACTGTTTTTT. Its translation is CATRIRTGVNEKLFF.

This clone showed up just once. The CDR3 sequence: CASSLGLAGDTQYF. The CDR3 DNA follows: TGTGCCAGCAGCTTAGGGCTAGCGGGAGATACGCAGTATTTT. This chain connects TRBV7-2 to TRBJ2-3; 8 nucleotides agree with TRBD2. The CDR3 totals 14 residues. Germline CDR1 and CDR2: SGHTA and FQGNSA. V lost 1 base to trimming and J lost 5 bases; unmatched junction nucleotides: 2.